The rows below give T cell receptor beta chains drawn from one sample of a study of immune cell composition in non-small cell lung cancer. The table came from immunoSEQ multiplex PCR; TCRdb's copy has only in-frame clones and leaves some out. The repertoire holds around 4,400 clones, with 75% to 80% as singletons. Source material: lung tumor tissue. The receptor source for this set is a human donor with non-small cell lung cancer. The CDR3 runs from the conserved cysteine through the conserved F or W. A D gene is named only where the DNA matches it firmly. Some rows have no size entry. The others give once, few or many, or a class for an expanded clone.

CDR3 protein: CASSPLSTGGQIVQYF
CDR3 DNA: TGTGCCAGCAGTCCCCTCTCGACAGGGGGGCAGATCGTTCAGTACTTC
J gene: TRBJ2-4
clone size: few
V gene: TRBV27
D gene: TRBD1

CDR3 protein: CASSSSGGYSPLHF
CDR3 DNA: TGTGCCAGCAGTTCCTCAGGGGGTTATTCACCCCTCCACTTT
J gene: TRBJ1-6
clone size: .
V gene: TRBV7-6
D gene: TRBD1

CDR3 protein: CASMTSYYNEQFF
CDR3 DNA: TGTGCCAGCATGACATCATATTACAATGAGCAGTTCTTC
J gene: TRBJ2-1
clone size: .
V gene: TRBV25-1
D gene: .

CDR3 protein: CASSVTGNEKLFF
CDR3 DNA: TGTGCCAGCAGCGTGACGGGTAATGAAAAACTGTTTTTT
J gene: TRBJ1-4
clone size: .
V gene: TRBV9
D gene: .

CDR3 protein: CASSAGVSGEQYF
CDR3 DNA: TGCGCCAGCAGCGCAGGGGTATCGGGGGAGCAGTACTTC
J gene: TRBJ2-7
clone size: .
V gene: TRBV5-1
D gene: .

CDR3 protein: CASSQDYSSYNEQFF
CDR3 DNA: TGTGCCAGCAGCCAAGACTACAGCTCCTACAATGAGCAGTTCTTC
J gene: TRBJ2-1
clone size: .
V gene: TRBV4-2
D gene: .

CDR3 protein: CASSLAPGGPDTQYF
CDR3 DNA: TGTGCTAGCAGCTTAGCGCCTGGGGGCCCAGATACGCAGTATTTT
J gene: TRBJ2-3
clone size: .
V gene: TRBV7-7
D gene: .

CDR3 protein: CAISESMNTGELFF
CDR3 DNA: TGTGCCATCAGTGAATCCATGAACACCGGGGAGCTGTTTTTT
J gene: TRBJ2-2
clone size: .
V gene: TRBV10-3
D gene: .

CDR3 protein: CASSQERGSTGNTIYF
CDR3 DNA: TGCGCCAGCAGCCAAGAGAGGGGGAGTACTGGAAACACCATATATTTT
J gene: TRBJ1-3
clone size: few
V gene: TRBV4-3
D gene: .

CDR3 protein: CASSDRTGTNYGYTF
CDR3 DNA: TGTGCCAGCAGTGACCGGACAGGAACTAACTATGGCTACACCTTC
J gene: TRBJ1-2
clone size: .
V gene: TRBV6-1
D gene: TRBD1

CDR3 protein: CASSPRALAGSGANVLTF
CDR3 DNA: TGTGCCAGCAGCCCCCGTGCACTAGCGGGATCTGGGGCCAACGTCCTGACTTTC
J gene: TRBJ2-6
clone size: .
V gene: TRBV9
D gene: TRBD2

CDR3 protein: CASSLQGAPPNTEAFF
CDR3 DNA: TGTGCCAGCAGTTTACAGGGGGCCCCACCGAACACTGAAGCTTTCTTT
J gene: TRBJ1-1
clone size: .
V gene: TRBV6-5
D gene: TRBD1

CDR3 protein: CASSLGSGQGAGASFIYEQYF
CDR3 DNA: TGCGCCAGCAGCTTGGGTTCGGGACAGGGGGCCGGGGCTAGCTTTATCTACGAGCAGTACTTC
J gene: TRBJ2-7
clone size: .
V gene: TRBV5-1
D gene: TRBD1

CDR3 protein: CASSLEAYGYTF
CDR3 DNA: TGTGCCAGCAGCTTGGAAGCGTATGGCTACACCTTC
J gene: TRBJ1-2
clone size: .
V gene: TRBV5-4
D gene: .

CDR3 protein: CASSQQGARTEAFF
CDR3 DNA: TGTGCCAGCAGTCAACAGGGGGCGAGGACTGAAGCTTTCTTT
J gene: TRBJ1-1
clone size: .
V gene: TRBV11-2
D gene: TRBD1

CDR3 protein: CASSDSGLNTEAFF
CDR3 DNA: TGTGCCAGCAGTGACTCAGGCCTGAACACTGAAGCTTTCTTT
J gene: TRBJ1-1
clone size: .
V gene: TRBV2
D gene: .

CDR3 protein: CASSPGQGTEKLFF
CDR3 DNA: TGTGCCAGCAGCCCGGGACAGGGGACTGAAAAACTGTTTTTT
J gene: TRBJ1-4
clone size: .
V gene: TRBV7-2
D gene: TRBD1

CDR3 protein: CASSPRVSTGALSTDTQYF
CDR3 DNA: TGCGCCAGCAGCCCCAGAGTATCTACGGGAGCACTTAGCACAGATACGCAGTATTTT
J gene: TRBJ2-3
clone size: .
V gene: TRBV5-1
D gene: .